This T cell receptor (beta chain) was sequenced during a study of cytomegalovirus exposure and HLA in healthy donors. V lost 5 bases to trimming and J lost 1 base, with 16 bases between them. Germline CDR1 SGHTA, CDR2 FQGNSA. The CDR3 sequence is 16 residues long. PCR used 60 Vbeta primers and 13 Jbeta primers. Profiled with immunoSEQ multiplex PCR; TCRdb holds only in-frame clones, not every one. The sample records more than 150,000 clones, 75% to 90% being singletons. This sequence was found in a man in his fifties in good health and CMV-seronegative. Sequencing used PBMCs. The chain combines TRBV7-2 with TRBJ2-3; D unclear. The CDR3 protein is CASSTNSALGTDTQYF. The CDR3 DNA follows: TGTGCCAGCAGCACTAATTCAGCGTTGGGCACAGATACGCAGTATTTT.